The 26 T cell receptor beta chains given below trace back to one sample, sequenced in a study of molecular identifiers for immune sequencing clone quantification. One entry per CDR3 protein results from TCRdb running MiXCR on the PCR reads. The table shows 460,000 or so distinct CDR3 sequences, with about a fifth occurring only once. The sequenced sample was naive CD8+ T cells from blood, with Jurkat cell RNA spiked in. Subset described: FACS-sorted CD8+CD4-CCR7+CD45RA+ naive T cells. These receptor sequences come from a human donor in good health. Some libraries in this study had Jurkat cell RNA spiked in.

This clonotype was recorded at least ten times. The chain employs TRBV5-1 and TRBJ2-6, with no clear D. CDR1 and CDR2 from the germline V gene are SGHRS and YFSETQ. CDR3 length: 14 residues. With 7 bases removed from V and 2 bases from J, the gap between germline ends came to 10 bases. CDR3 in amino acids: CASGEVTGANVLTF. For the CDR3, the DNA is TGCGCCAGCGGCGAGGTGACTGGGGCCAACGTCCTGACTTTC.

This clonotype was recorded at least ten times. In DNA, the CDR3 is TGTGCCAGCAGTTTACAGGAGGATTCACCCCTCCACTTT. This gives the protein CASSLQEDSPLHF. This chain links TRBV27 with TRBJ1-6; unclear D gene. V lost 2 bases, J lost 8 bases, and 7 bases lay in between. Germline assignment: CDR1 MNHEY and CDR2 SMNVEV (reference sequence). This CDR3 spans 13 amino acids.

This rearrangement joins TRBV21-1 to TRBJ1-2. TRBV21-1 constitutes a pseudogene. The CDR3 totals 10 residues. CDR3 in DNA: TGTGCCAGCAGCCTATATGGCTACACCTTC. Protein sequence: CASSLYGYTF.

In this sample, this clonotype turned up many times. The chain combines TRBV7-2 with TRBJ1-3; D not resolved. Germline CDR1 is SGHTA and CDR2 is FQGNSA. This CDR3 has 18 residues. The V end lost 3 bases, the J end lost 0 bases, and 18 bases lay between the germline ends. CDR3 sequence (DNA): TGTGCCAGCAGCTTTGGCCCCCGTGAGCCATACTCTGGAAACACCATATATTTT. Protein: CASSFGPREPYSGNTIYF.

CDR3 bases: TGTGCCAGCAGCTTGGAGTCGCCATATCCGGGGCTCAGGGGCAATCAGCCCCAGCATTTT. It encodes CASSLESPYPGLRGNQPQHF. The chain carries TRBV5-5 and TRBJ1-5, with a weak D call TRBD1 (5 bases). The V gene lost 0 bases and the J gene lost 2 bases, with 24 bases spanning the gap. The germline CDR1 and CDR2 sequences are SGHKS and YYEKEE (reference sequence). The CDR3 is made up of 20 amino acids.

This chain connects TRBV18 to TRBJ1-5; D uncertain. V was clipped by 0 bases and J by 0 bases, with 12 bases between them. Germline V gives CDR1 KGHSH, CDR2 LQKENI. The CDR3 has 17 residues. CDR3 sequence (DNA): TGTGCCAGCTCACCACCGCGAATGGGTTCTAGCAATCAGCCCCAGCATTTT. Residues: CASSPPRMGSSNQPQHF.

This clonotype was seen ten or more times. V usage is TRBV3-1 and J usage is TRBJ2-3; D not resolved. The germline CDR1 and CDR2 sequences are LGHDT and YNNKEL (reference sequence). The CDR3 sequence is 13 residues long. V was cut by 1 base and J by 1 base, with 3 bases left in between. The CDR3 region is CASSQAGTDTQYF. DNA for the CDR3: TGTGCCAGCAGCCAAGCGGGCACAGATACGCAGTATTTT.

With regard to this clonotype: A read error may explain this, as a much larger clone is one base away. The J gene is TRBJ1-4, the V gene TRBV4-3; the D is unclear. The CDR3 length is 15 residues. With 0 bases removed from V and 9 bases from J, the gap between germline ends came to 14 bases. CDR1 is LGHNA and CDR2 is YSLEER in the germline V gene. CDR3 region: CASSQDLRQSKKLFF. CDR3 in DNA: TGCGCCAGCAGCCAAGATCTCCGCCAGAGCAAAAAACTGTTTTTT.

With respect to this clonotype: This likely comes from a read error, as the CDR3 has no conserved phenylalanine or tryptophan at its end. CDR3 sequence reads: CSAGPGQTYEQYL. As DNA, the CDR3 is TGCAGCGCTGGACCGGGACAGACCTACGAACAGTACCTC. The chain carries TRBV29-1 and TRBJ2-7; 7 nucleotides match TRBD1. Germline CDR1 and CDR2: SQVTM and ANQGSEA. The length of the CDR3 is 13 residues.

Only a few counts were recorded for this clonotype. The genes are TRBV19 and TRBJ2-1, with 11 nucleotides matching TRBD2. The length of the CDR3 is 15 residues. Germline V lookup: CDR1 LNHDA, CDR2 SQIVND (reference sequence). The trim removed 4 bases at V and 5 bases at J, leaving 4 bases unmatched. CDR3 loop: CASSTTSGGHNEQFF. The CDR3 DNA sequence: TGTGCCAGTAGTACAACTAGCGGGGGCCACAATGAGCAGTTCTTC.

This clonotype was found a few times. The chain carries TRBV7-9 and TRBJ1-1, with D hard to call. The V gene lost 4 bases and the J gene lost 1 base, with 13 bases spanning the gap. The CDR3 contains 15 residues. Germline CDR1 SEHNR, CDR2 FQNEAQ (reference sequence). This CDR3 reads CASSSSRVGNTEAFF. The CDR3 DNA sequence: TGTGCCAGCAGCTCATCTAGAGTGGGGAACACTGAAGCTTTCTTT.

This clonotype was observed a handful of times. The J gene is TRBJ1-2, the V gene TRBV6-5; D gene ambiguous. Germline CDR1 MNHEY, CDR2 SVGAGI. The V gene lost 5 bases and the J gene lost 4 bases, with 20 bases spanning the gap. This CDR3 is 16 amino acids long. The CDR3 is CASSPRSEGLFYGYTF. The CDR3 nucleotides are TGTGCCAGCAGTCCTCGGAGTGAAGGGTTGTTCTATGGCTACACCTTC.

Comment on this clonotype: This could be a read error, since a much larger clone is one nucleotide away. The chain uses TRBV6-6 and TRBJ2-1; D not resolved. The CDR3 extends over 15 amino acids. From germline, CDR1 is MNHNY and CDR2 SVGAGI (reference sequence). The DNA for the CDR3 is TGTGCCAGCAGTTACTCAAGTGATACCTACGATGAGCAGTTCTTC. Encoded protein: CASSYSSDTYDEQFF.

This chain links TRBV19 with TRBJ2-3; 10 bases line up with TRBD2. CDR3 length equals 15 residues. After removal of 8 bases from V and 5 bases from J, the junction contained 10 bases not matched to a gene. Germline CDR1 reads LNHDA; CDR2 reads SQIVND (reference sequence). CDR3 sequence: CASGLSGGAIDTQYF. CDR3 coding DNA: TGTGCCAGTGGTCTCAGCGGGGGGGCCATAGATACGCAGTATTTT.

J is TRBJ2-3 and V is TRBV6-1; D remains unclear. Trimming shortened V by 0 bases and J by 2 bases, and 12 bases separated the two germline ends. The CDR3 covers 16 residues. The V gene's germline CDR1 is MNHNS and CDR2 SASEGT. CDR3 nucleotides: TGTGCCAGCAGTGAAGCGGGGAACCATTTCACAGATACGCAGTATTTT. Residues: CASSEAGNHFTDTQYF.

The CDR3 nucleotides are TGTGCCACCAGTGATTTCGGCCCGGGAGGCTCCTACAATGAGCAGTTCTTC. The encoded protein is CATSDFGPGGSYNEQFF. V and J are TRBV24-1 and TRBJ2-1; 7 positions match TRBD2. The CDR3 runs to 17 residues. Germline assignment: CDR1 KGHDR and CDR2 SFDVKD. Trimming took 1 base from V and 0 from J; bases not matched to a gene: 5.

V and J are TRBV19 and TRBJ2-2; D not certain. The germline V gene has CDR1 LNHDA and CDR2 SQIVND (reference sequence). The CDR3 spans 13 residues. The ends were cut back, 5 bases at V and 5 bases at J, with 9 bases in the middle. The CDR3 loop reads CASSVLVTGELFF. The CDR3 DNA reads as TGTGCCAGTAGTGTATTGGTGACCGGGGAGCTGTTTTTT.

This chain connects TRBV28 to TRBJ2-2; D is unclear. This CDR3 spans 14 amino acids. Trimming removed 2 bases at V and 2 bases at J, with 6 bases between. CDR1 and CDR2 (germline): MDHEN, SYDVKM. Here the CDR3 reads CASSLPGNTGELFF. The DNA for the CDR3 is TGTGCCAGCAGTTTACCAGGAAACACCGGGGAGCTGTTTTTT.

In this sample, this clonotype turned up a few times. This chain connects TRBV12-3 or TRBV12-4 to TRBJ1-1; D is unclear. This CDR3 is built from 14 residues. Trimming stripped 5 bases from V and 1 base from J, with 11 bases between. CDR3 loop: CASSARAGNTEAFF. CDR3 coding DNA: TGTGCCAGCAGTGCAAGGGCGGGGAACACTGAAGCTTTCTTT.

A note on this clonotype: This may come from a read error, since a much larger clone is one base off. The CDR3 loop reads CSVEGRDRPYERYF. CDR3 nucleotide sequence: TGCAGCGTTGAAGGCCGGGACAGGCCGTACGAGCGGTACTTC. The chain has TRBV29-1 and TRBJ2-7; the match to TRBD1 covers 8 bases. From germline, CDR1 is SQVTM and CDR2 ANQGSEA. The CDR3 is 14 residues long.

This clonotype was detected only a few times. The chain combines TRBV20-1 with TRBJ2-3, with 15 bases aligning to TRBD2. The V and J ends lost 6 bases and 4 bases, in that order; junction bases with no gene match: 17. The germline V gene has CDR1 DFQATT and CDR2 SNEGSKA (reference sequence). The CDR3 loop spans 19 amino acids. The CDR3 DNA reads as TGCAGTGCGAAAGAAACCGGGACTAGCGGGGGGACACCCCCAGATACGCAGTATTTT. This translates into CSAKETGTSGGTPPDTQYF.

V and J are TRBV7-3 and TRBJ2-1; 8 bases match TRBD2. This CDR3 spans 14 amino acids. Germline V gene lookup returns CDR1 SGHTA and CDR2 FQGTGA. The trim removed 8 bases at V and 5 bases at J, leaving 8 bases unmatched. The chain's CDR3 is CASGLAGAHNEQFF. The CDR3, as DNA: TGTGCCAGCGGCCTAGCGGGTGCTCACAATGAGCAGTTCTTC.

As regards this clonotype: The germline gene is not matched at one end of the junction; a read error may be the cause. The V gene is TRBV9, the J gene TRBJ1-5, with D maybe TRBD1 (6 bases). The V gene's germline CDR1 is SGDLS and CDR2 YYNGEE. The CDR3 has 15 amino acids. Here the CDR3 reads CAGSVGGQHNQPQHF. CDR3 bases: TGTGCCGGCAGCGTAGGAGGACAGCACAATCAGCCCCAGCATTTT.

This clonotype showed up many times. The chain carries TRBV24-1 and TRBJ2-2; D gene ambiguous. This CDR3 comprises 13 residues. CDR1 KGHDR and CDR2 SFDVKD come from the germline V gene. Trimming left V 3 bases short and J 1 base short, with 2 bases between. In nucleotides, the CDR3 is TGTGCCACCAGTGATGTGAACACCGGGGAGCTGTTTTTT. Protein sequence: CATSDVNTGELFF.

In the case of this clonotype: This may be a read error, as it is one base from a much larger clone. J is TRBJ1-5 and V is TRBV14, with unresolved D. CDR1 is SGHDN and CDR2 is FVKESK in the germline V gene. Between the trimmed V and J ends, which lost 0 bases and 9 bases, there was a span of 18 bases. The CDR3 is made up of 16 amino acids. CDR3 nucleotide sequence: TGTGCCAGCAGCCAAGATCTCATGGGTTCCTATCGGCCCCAGCATTTT. Protein sequence: CASSQDLMGSYRPQHF.

This clonotype has a count of ten or more. V and J are TRBV6-6 and TRBJ2-7; no definite D call. V was clipped by 0 bases and J by 2 bases, with 8 bases between them. In germline, CDR1 is MNHNY, CDR2 SVGAGI (reference sequence). The CDR3 is 14 amino acids. The CDR3 region is CASSYSLGTYEQYF. Written as DNA, the CDR3 is TGTGCCAGCAGTTACTCGTTAGGGACCTACGAGCAGTACTTC.